The 18 T cell receptor beta chains below come from one sample, sequenced in a study of PD-1 blockade in mismatch repair-deficient tumors. Data came from immunoSEQ multiplex PCR; TCRdb stores just in-frame clones and leaves some out. This sample has about 130,000 clones; approximately 91% occur once, and the top ten carry over 9.5%. This specimen consisted of peripheral blood, obtained just under 74 weeks after starting pembrolizumab. Every receptor here comes from an adult with mismatch repair-deficient cancer.

The rearrangement joins TRBV7-3 to TRBJ2-1, with TRBD2 as a possible D gene (5 bases). The germline V gene encodes CDR1 SGHTA and CDR2 FQGTGA. The CDR3 sequence is 17 residues long. V was trimmed by 6 bases and J by 0 bases, leaving 18 bases between them. The CDR3, as DNA: TGTGCCAGCAGACTAGGGCCCGTCTCTAGCTCCTACAATGAGCAGTTCTTC. Protein: CASRLGPVSSSYNEQFF.

The chain combines TRBV28 with TRBJ1-5; no clear D. The V and J ends lost 8 bases and 0 bases respectively, with 8 bases between them. CDR1 and CDR2 (germline): MDHEN, SYDVKM. This CDR3 spans 13 amino acids. The CDR3 coding sequence is TGTGCCAGCCAACTATATAGCAATCAGCCCCAGCATTTT. This translates into CASQLYSNQPQHF.

This sequence joins TRBV4-1 and TRBJ2-7, with 7 bases matching TRBD1. The J segment lost 9 bases and the V segment lost 3 bases, leaving 11 bases of the junction unmatched. The CDR3 contains 14 residues. CDR1 is MGHRA and CDR2 is YSYEKL in the germline V gene. The CDR3 reads CASSQKQGLVGQYF. DNA of the CDR3: TGCGCCAGCAGCCAGAAACAGGGGTTGGTTGGGCAGTACTTC.

CDR3 sequence (DNA): TGCGCCAGCAGCTTGGGCCCCGGGACAGGGTCTGGCTACACCTTC. Residues: CASSLGPGTGSGYTF. This chain links TRBV5-1 with TRBJ1-2, with 9 bases identical to TRBD1. CDR3 length equals 15 residues. V lost 0 bases to trimming and J lost 7 bases; unmatched junction nucleotides: 7. Germline V gene data show CDR1 as SGHRS and CDR2 as YFSETQ.

The chain carries TRBV27 and TRBJ2-6, with D unresolved. V lost 6 bases and J lost 6, with 12 bases in between. The germline gives CDR1 MNHEY, CDR2 SMNVEV (reference sequence). The CDR3 is 14 amino acids. This CDR3 is CASRPSGVANVLTF. In DNA, the CDR3 is TGTGCCAGCAGGCCCTCTGGTGTGGCCAACGTCCTGACTTTC. Variable domain in full (rest from reference TRBV27 and TRBJ2-6): EAQVTQNPRYLITVTGKKLTVTCSQNMNHEYMSWYRQDPGLGLRQIYYSMNVEVTDKGDVPEGYKVSRKEKRNFPLILESPSPNQTSLYFCASRPSGVANVLTFGAGSRLTVL.

The CDR3 DNA reads TGCGCCAGCAGCACCTCCGGGACTAGCGGGAGCGCTGAGCAGTTCTTC. This codes for CASSTSGTSGSAEQFF. The chain combines TRBV5-1 with TRBJ2-1; the match to TRBD2 covers 14 bases. Germline loops: CDR1 SGHRS, CDR2 YFSETQ. The V and J ends lost 4 bases and 9 bases, in that order; junction bases with no gene match: 9. This CDR3 contains 16 residues.

The chain couples TRBV28 to TRBJ2-3; D gene unclear. This CDR3 spans 11 amino acids. Germline CDR1 and CDR2: MDHEN and SYDVKM. Trimming removed 3 bases from V and 5 bases from J, with 3 bases in between. The CDR3 protein is CASSLLDTQYF. DNA for the CDR3: TGTGCCAGCAGTTTGTTAGATACGCAGTATTTT.

The CDR3 DNA reads TGCAGCGTTGCGGGTGTGCAGGGATACACAGATACGCAGTATTTT. Translation: CSVAGVQGYTDTQYF. The chain uses TRBV29-1 and TRBJ2-3, with a weak D call TRBD1 (5 bases). The CDR3 is 15 residues long. CDR1 is SQVTM and CDR2 is ANQGSEA in the germline V gene. The ends were cut back, 4 bases at V and 2 bases at J, with 16 bases in the middle.

The CDR3 reads CASSLAGMGGRAKTYEQYF. The CDR3 DNA sequence: TGTGCCAGCAGCTTAGCGGGTATGGGCGGGAGGGCCAAAACCTACGAGCAGTACTTC. This chain joins TRBV7-8 and TRBJ2-7; TRBD2 matches 9 bases. V gave up 0 bases and J gave up 2 bases; unmatched junction bases: 14. Germline V gene data show CDR1 as SGHVS and CDR2 as FQNEAQ. This CDR3 is built from 19 residues.

The rearrangement links TRBV7-6 to TRBJ2-7; D is possibly TRBD1 or TRBD2 (5 bases each). The CDR3 extends over 15 amino acids. CDR1 is SGHVS, CDR2 FNYEAQ, per germline. V lost 4 bases to trimming and J lost 3 bases, with 16 bases between them. The CDR3 reads CASSSPWDRGYEQYF. For the CDR3, the DNA is TGTGCCAGCAGCTCCCCATGGGACCGGGGCTACGAGCAGTACTTC.

The V gene is TRBV29-1, the J gene TRBJ2-7, with D perhaps TRBD2 (5 bases). This CDR3 has 12 amino acids. Trimming stripped 4 bases from V and 5 bases from J, with 12 bases between. From germline, CDR1 is SQVTM and CDR2 ANQGSEA. CDR3 sequence: CSVARLRDEQYF. Written as DNA, the CDR3 is TGCAGCGTTGCTCGGCTGCGGGACGAGCAGTACTTC.

The rearrangement uses TRBV4-1 and TRBJ2-5; 9 bases are shared with TRBD2. Germline trimming cut 2 bases from V and 4 bases from J; bases unmatched to any gene: 5. The CDR3 has 15 amino acids. Germline-derived CDR1 and CDR2 are MGHRA and YSYEKL. CDR3 coding DNA: TGCGCCAGCAGCCAACAAGTGCGGGAGGGAGAGACCCAGTACTTC. Protein: CASSQQVREGETQYF.

The CDR3 DNA reads TGTGCCAGCAGTTACTCGAGGAGGGGGGCTAACTATGGCTACACCTTC. This translates into CASSYSRRGANYGYTF. The genes are TRBV6-6 and TRBJ1-2, with D tentatively TRBD1 (6 bases). The V and J ends lost 0 bases and 0 bases respectively, with 11 bases between them. There are 16 residues in the CDR3. Germline V CDR1 and CDR2: MNHNY, SVGAGI (reference sequence).

This chain connects TRBV5-6 to TRBJ2-1, with 10 bases fitting TRBD2. V lost 6 bases to trimming and J lost 8 bases; unmatched junction nucleotides: 17. Germline loops: CDR1 SGHDT, CDR2 YYEEEE. This CDR3 region has 17 residues. The CDR3 region has the DNA TGTGCCAGCACCGTGGAGGGTCCTAGCGGGAGTTACCATGAGCAGTTCTTC. It translates to CASTVEGPSGSYHEQFF.

The CDR3 bases are TGTGCCAGCAGCCCGACACCTACAAGCTCCTACGAGCAGTACTTC. It codes for CASSPTPTSSYEQYF. The chain employs TRBV14 and TRBJ2-7, with D unclear. Trimming shortened V by 4 bases and J by 0 bases, and 13 bases separated the two germline ends. This CDR3 region has 15 residues. Germline CDR1 is SGHDN and CDR2 is FVKESK.

In this sample, this clone turned up once. The CDR3 region is CASSLRGPVEETQYF. For the CDR3, the DNA is TGTGCCAGCAGTTTACGGGGACCCGTGGAAGAGACCCAGTACTTC. The V and J genes are TRBV27 and TRBJ2-5, with D perhaps being TRBD1 or TRBD2 (5 bases each). Germline loops: CDR1 MNHEY, CDR2 SMNVEV (reference sequence). The V gene lost 2 bases and the J gene lost 3 bases, with 13 bases spanning the gap. The CDR3 spans 15 residues.

The J gene is TRBJ2-3, the V gene TRBV7-9; D is unresolved. The CDR3 has 13 residues. Trimming shortened V by 5 bases and J by 14 bases, and 20 bases separated the two germline ends. The V gene's germline CDR1 is SEHNR and CDR2 FQNEAQ (reference sequence). The CDR3: CASSPTLAPRTYF. In DNA, the CDR3 is TGTGCCAGCAGCCCAACTCTCGCCCCCCGGACGTATTTT.

The V and J genes are TRBV4-1 and TRBJ2-5; D remains ambiguous. Germline lookup yields CDR1 MGHRA and CDR2 YSYEKL. This CDR3 has 12 residues. The germline V and J ends were trimmed by 5 bases and 5 bases, with 9 bases remaining between them. In DNA, the CDR3 is TGCGCCAGCAGCGTCATCGGGGAGACCCAGTACTTC. This sequence encodes CASSVIGETQYF.